Listed here are 19 T cell receptor beta chains from one sample, sequenced in a study of CD8 T cells in Susac syndrome. Roughly 0.5 to 1 ug RNA was reverse transcribed with random hexamers. Each CDR3 protein is one row after TCRdb ran MiXCR on the immunoSEQ multiplex PCR reads. The sample consists of 140,000 or so distinct CDR3 sequences, 85% to 95% of them appearing once. Specimen: CD4+ T cells from PBMCs. The origin of the receptors is a human donor with multiple sclerosis.

This clonotype was seen only a few times. The chain has TRBV12-3 or TRBV12-4 and TRBJ1-1, with D possibly being TRBD1 (6 bases). The V and J ends lost 6 bases and 0 bases respectively, with 8 bases between them. The CDR3 contains 13 residues. The CDR3 DNA reads TGTGCCAGCAGCGGACAGATGAACACTGAAGCTTTCTTT. This sequence encodes CASSGQMNTEAFF.

This clonotype was picked up one time. V is TRBV7-9 and J is TRBJ2-6; D not resolved. The CDR3 consists of 15 residues. Germline-derived CDR1 and CDR2 are SEHNR and FQNEAQ (reference sequence). V was clipped by 2 bases and J by 0 bases, with 5 bases between them. The CDR3 region has the DNA TGTGCCAGCAGCTTAATGGGCTCTGGGGCCAACGTCCTGACTTTC. Translating it yields CASSLMGSGANVLTF.

This chain joins TRBV28 and TRBJ2-2; D is unresolved. The CDR3 is 12 residues long. Germline V gives CDR1 MDHEN, CDR2 SYDVKM. Trimming left V 6 bases short and J 1 base short, with 3 bases between. For the CDR3, the DNA is TGTGCCAGCAGGGGGAACACCGGGGAGCTGTTTTTT. This sequence encodes CASRGNTGELFF.

In DNA, the CDR3 is TGTGCCAGCAGTTACTCAGGTGCAGGGGCCAACGTCCTGACTTTC. Translating it yields CASSYSGAGANVLTF. The chain links TRBV6-5 to TRBJ2-6; D unclear. CDR1 and CDR2 (germline): MNHEY, SVGAGI. Trimming shortened V by 0 bases and J by 4 bases, and 7 bases separated the two germline ends. This CDR3 is 15 amino acids long.

The chain uses TRBV20-1 and TRBJ2-3; 11 bases align to TRBD2. There are 16 residues in the CDR3. CDR1 and CDR2 (germline): DFQATT, SNEGSKA (reference sequence). V lost 3 bases and J lost 5; bases outside the gene matches: 10. The CDR3 DNA is TGCAGTGCTAGGAAACTAGCGGGAGTGTTAGGAGATACGCAGTATTTT. Translation gives CSARKLAGVLGDTQYF.

The chain employs TRBV2 and TRBJ1-2, with TRBD1 as a possible D gene (6 bases). V shed 7 bases and J shed 0 bases, with 18 bases lying between them. There are 16 residues in the CDR3. Looked up from germline, CDR1 is SNHLY and CDR2 is FYNNEI. The CDR3 nucleotides are TGTGCCAGCACCGAACTCCGCAGGGGCTCTAACTATGGCTACACCTTC. This gives the protein CASTELRRGSNYGYTF.

The chain has TRBV6-1 and TRBJ2-1; 7 nucleotides align to TRBD2. The CDR3 contains 17 residues. V was clipped by 0 bases and J by 8 bases; unmatched bases: 13. The germline V gene has CDR1 MNHNS and CDR2 SASEGT. Here the CDR3 reads CASSEAPIAGVKDEQFF. In DNA, the CDR3 is TGTGCCAGCAGTGAAGCGCCGATCGCGGGAGTAAAGGATGAGCAGTTCTTC.

The chain combines TRBV28 with TRBJ2-5; D is unclear. This CDR3 has 13 amino acids. The germline V and J ends were trimmed by 6 bases and 6 bases, with 14 bases remaining between them. Germline V gene data show CDR1 as MDHEN and CDR2 as SYDVKM. The CDR3 DNA reads as TGTGCCAGCAGGGTCTCTAGTGTTCAGACCCAGTACTTC. Residues: CASRVSSVQTQYF.

V is TRBV24-1 and J is TRBJ2-1; TRBD2 agrees at 9 bases. V shed 3 bases and J 7 bases; nucleotides not matched to a gene: 12. The CDR3 loop spans 17 amino acids. Per the germline V gene, CDR1 is KGHDR and CDR2 is SFDVKD. The DNA of the CDR3 is TGTGCCACCAGTGATCCCGCGCGGGGGGGCCTAGGGAATGAGCAGTTCTTC. Its protein product is CATSDPARGGLGNEQFF.

This chain links TRBV14 with TRBJ1-6; 9 bases align to TRBD1. Unmatched junction bases numbered 4, after V lost 3 bases and J lost 7 bases. The germline V gene has CDR1 SGHDN and CDR2 FVKESK. This CDR3 contains 15 residues. As DNA, the CDR3 is TGTGCCAGCAGCCAGGACGGGACAGGGAATTCACCCCTCCACTTT. This encodes CASSQDGTGNSPLHF.

The rearrangement links TRBV5-1 to TRBJ1-2; tentatively, D is TRBD1 (5 bases). The V gene lost 4 bases and the J gene lost 1 base, with 17 bases spanning the gap. Germline V gene data show CDR1 as SGHRS and CDR2 as YFSETQ. The CDR3 has 16 residues. The CDR3 DNA reads TGCGCCAGCAGCCCGGGGACTGGGACCTATAACTATGGCTACACCTTC. This codes for CASSPGTGTYNYGYTF. The full variable domain, in which reference TRBV5-1 and TRBJ1-2 provide the parts outside the CDR3, is KAGVTQTPRYLIKTRGQQVTLSCSPISGHRSVSWYQQTPGQGLQFLFEYFSETQRNKGNFPGRFSGRQFSNSRSEMNVSTLELGDSALYLCASSPGTGTYNYGYTFGSGTRLTVV.

The chain combines TRBV18 with TRBJ1-2, with D maybe TRBD1 (5 bases). The CDR3 contains 15 residues. CDR1 KGHSH and CDR2 LQKENI come from the germline V gene. With 3 bases removed from V and 3 bases from J, the gap between germline ends came to 14 bases. The CDR3 bases are TGTGCCAGCTCACCCTTCGGGACGGAACACTATGGCTACACCTTC. It specifies CASSPFGTEHYGYTF.

The chain has TRBV19 and TRBJ2-3; TRBD2 agrees at 14 bases. V dropped 5 bases and J dropped 3; count of bases not matched to a gene: 7. The germline V gene encodes CDR1 LNHDA and CDR2 SQIVND (reference sequence). This CDR3 spans 17 amino acids. The CDR3 spells CASSRRTSGRSTDTQYF. The CDR3 bases are TGTGCCAGTAGTCGTAGGACTAGCGGGAGGTCTACAGATACGCAGTATTTT.

The sample holds one count of this clonotype. This rearrangement joins TRBV3-1 to TRBJ1-2; 10 bases map to TRBD1. Unmatched junction bases numbered 9, after V lost 0 bases and J lost 2 bases. Per germline, CDR1 LGHDT and CDR2 YNNKEL (reference sequence). The CDR3 is made up of 18 amino acids. CDR3 region: CASSQDPYEGQGNYGYTF. CDR3 in DNA: TGTGCCAGCAGCCAAGATCCCTATGAGGGACAGGGGAACTATGGCTACACCTTC.

The CDR3 DNA follows: TGTGCCACCAGTGAACACAATGAGCAGTTCTTC. This encodes CATSEHNEQFF. The J gene is TRBJ2-1, the V gene TRBV24-1; D is uncertain. Germline V gene lookup returns CDR1 KGHDR and CDR2 SFDVKD. This CDR3 comprises 11 residues. V was clipped by 4 bases and J by 5 bases, with 2 bases between them.

The CDR3 here is CASSLPRDSAYNEQFF. As DNA, the CDR3 is TGTGCCAGCAGTTTACCCCGGGACTCCGCATACAATGAGCAGTTCTTC. The V call is TRBV28, the J call TRBJ2-1, with TRBD2 as a possible D gene (6 bases). The CDR3 covers 16 residues. V lost 2 bases to trimming and J lost 4 bases, with 15 bases between them. Germline V gives CDR1 MDHEN, CDR2 SYDVKM. Using reference TRBV28 and TRBJ2-1 for the parts outside the CDR3, the full variable domain is DVKVTQSSRYLVKRTGEKVFLECVQDMDHENMFWYRQDPGLGLRLIYFSYDVKMKEKGDIPEGYSVSREKKERFSLILESASTNQTSMYLCASSLPRDSAYNEQFFGPGTRLTVL.

The chain carries TRBV5-4 and TRBJ1-1, with 7 bases lining up with TRBD1. The CDR3 sequence is 17 residues long. V gave up 0 bases and J gave up 1 base; unmatched junction bases: 9. The germline V gene has CDR1 SGHNT and CDR2 YYREEE (reference sequence). CDR3 DNA sequence: TGTGCCAGCAGCTTGGTAAGTCGGACAGGCCCGAACACTGAAGCTTTCTTT. Its protein product is CASSLVSRTGPNTEAFF. Based on the CDR3 plus reference TRBV5-4 and TRBJ1-1, the full variable domain is ETGVTQSPTHLIKTRGQQVTLRCSSQSGHNTVSWYQQALGQGPQFIFQYYREEENGRGNFPPRFSGLQFPNYSSELNVNALELDDSALYLCASSLVSRTGPNTEAFFGQGTRLTVV.

This clonotype has only a few counts. The rearrangement links TRBV25-1 to TRBJ2-1; D not resolved. Germline V gives CDR1 MGHDK, CDR2 SYGVNS. Trimming left V 5 bases short and J 4 bases short, with 9 bases between. This CDR3 spans 13 amino acids. The CDR3 region has the DNA TGTGCCAGCAGTTCCCCAGGATACAATGAGCAGTTCTTC. Translating gives CASSSPGYNEQFF. The variable domain in full, completed from reference TRBV25-1 and TRBJ2-1, reads EADIYQTPRYLVIGTGKKITLECSQTMGHDKMYWYQQDPGMELHLIHYSYGVNSTEKGDLSSESTVSRIRTEHFPLTLESARPSHTSQYLCASSSPGYNEQFFGPGTRLTVL.

The rearrangement links TRBV9 to TRBJ2-5; D remains unclear. Trimming shortened V by 3 bases and J by 5 bases, and 11 bases separated the two germline ends. There are 13 residues in the CDR3. Germline CDR1 and CDR2: SGDLS and YYNGEE. The CDR3 sequence is CASSDDARETQYF. CDR3 sequence (DNA): TGTGCCAGCAGCGACGATGCCCGGGAGACCCAGTACTTC.